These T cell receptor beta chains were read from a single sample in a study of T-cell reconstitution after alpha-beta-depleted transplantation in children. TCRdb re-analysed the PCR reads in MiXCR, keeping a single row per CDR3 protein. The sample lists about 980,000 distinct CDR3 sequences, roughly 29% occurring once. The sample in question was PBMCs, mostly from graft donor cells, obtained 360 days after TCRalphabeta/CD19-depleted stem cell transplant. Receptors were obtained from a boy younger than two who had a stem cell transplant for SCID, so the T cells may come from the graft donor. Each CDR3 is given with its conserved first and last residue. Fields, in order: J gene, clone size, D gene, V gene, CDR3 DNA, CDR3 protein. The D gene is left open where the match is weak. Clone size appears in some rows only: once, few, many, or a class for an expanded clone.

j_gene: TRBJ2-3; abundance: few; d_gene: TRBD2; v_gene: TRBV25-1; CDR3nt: TGTGCCAGCAGCACTAGCGGGGGGGCGGATACGCAGTATTTT; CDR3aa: CASSTSGGADTQYF
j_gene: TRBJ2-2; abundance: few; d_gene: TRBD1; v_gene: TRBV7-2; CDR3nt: TGTGCCAGCAGCTTAGTTCGGACAGGGGGCACCGGGGAGCTGTTTTTT; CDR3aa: CASSLVRTGGTGELFF
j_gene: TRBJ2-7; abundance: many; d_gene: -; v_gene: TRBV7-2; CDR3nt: TGTGCCAGCAGCTTAGGGACGTACTCCTACGAGCAGTACTTC; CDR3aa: CASSLGTYSYEQYF
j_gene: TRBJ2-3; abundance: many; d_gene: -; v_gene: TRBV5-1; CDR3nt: TGCGCCAGCAGCTTAGGAGGGGCCGGAACAGATACGCAGTATTTT; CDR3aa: CASSLGGAGTDTQYF
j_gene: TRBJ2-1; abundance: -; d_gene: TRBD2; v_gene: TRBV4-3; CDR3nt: TGCGCCAGCAGCCAGGGGACTAGCGGGGGGAGGTACAATGAGCAGTTCTTC; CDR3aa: CASSQGTSGGRYNEQFF
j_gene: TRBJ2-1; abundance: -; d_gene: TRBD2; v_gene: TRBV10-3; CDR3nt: TGTGCCACCAGACTAGCGGGGCTATACAATGAGCAGTTCTTC; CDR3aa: CATRLAGLYNEQFF
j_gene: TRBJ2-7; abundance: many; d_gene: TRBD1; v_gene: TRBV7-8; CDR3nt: TGTGCCAGCAGACAAAGTCCGGGACAGGGTAAATACTTC; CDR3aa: CASRQSPGQGKYF
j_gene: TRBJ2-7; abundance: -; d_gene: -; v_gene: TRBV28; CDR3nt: TGTGCCAGCAGTCCCCTGAGAGTCGGCCTTAAGGAGCAGTACTTC; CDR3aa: CASSPLRVGLKEQYF
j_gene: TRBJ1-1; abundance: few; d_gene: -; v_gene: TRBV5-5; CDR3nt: TGTGCCAGCACGCTAATGGGGGATTTTAAGCTTTTCTTT; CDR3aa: CASTLMGDFKLFF
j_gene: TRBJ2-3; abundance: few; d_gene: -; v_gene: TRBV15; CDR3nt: TGTGCCACCAGCAGAGATCGGCAGGGTGGAGATACGCAGTATTTT; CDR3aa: CATSRDRQGGDTQYF
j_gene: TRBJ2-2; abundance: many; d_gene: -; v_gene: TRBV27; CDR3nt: TGTGCCAGCAGTTTAAGGGCCGGGGAGCTGTTTTTT; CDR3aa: CASSLRAGELFF
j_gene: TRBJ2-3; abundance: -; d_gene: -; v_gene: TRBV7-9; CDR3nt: TGTGCCAGCAGCACTAGTAAGGGCGATACGCAGTATTTT; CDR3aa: CASSTSKGDTQYF
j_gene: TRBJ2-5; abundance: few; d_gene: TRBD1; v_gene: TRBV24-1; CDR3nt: TGTGCCACCAGTGAGCCCGGGACAGGCCTTCAAGAGACCCAGTACTTC; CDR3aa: CATSEPGTGLQETQYF
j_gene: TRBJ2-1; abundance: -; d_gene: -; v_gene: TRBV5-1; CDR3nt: TGCGCCAGCAGCTTCCTACAGGGACCGGAAGATGAGCAGTTCTTC; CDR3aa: CASSFLQGPEDEQFF
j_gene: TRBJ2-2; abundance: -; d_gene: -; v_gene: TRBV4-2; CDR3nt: TGTGCCAGCAGCCAAGGGCTGGGGGACACCGGGGAGCTGTTTTTT; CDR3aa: CASSQGLGDTGELFF
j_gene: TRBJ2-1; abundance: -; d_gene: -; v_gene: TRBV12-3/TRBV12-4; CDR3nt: TGTGCCAGCAGTTTAAGGCAGGGTAGCGATGAGCAGTTCTTC; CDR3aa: CASSLRQGSDEQFF
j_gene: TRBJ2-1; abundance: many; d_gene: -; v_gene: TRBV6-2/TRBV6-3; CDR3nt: TGTGCCAGCGGCCAGACAGGTAATGAGCAGTTCTTC; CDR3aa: CASGQTGNEQFF
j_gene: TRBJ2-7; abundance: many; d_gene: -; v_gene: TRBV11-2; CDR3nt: TGTGCCAGCAGCTTAGGTCAGGGGATGTACGAGCAGTACTTC; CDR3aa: CASSLGQGMYEQYF
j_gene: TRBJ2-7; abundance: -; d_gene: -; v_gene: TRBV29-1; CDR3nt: TGCAGCGTTGGATCTACTACCTACGAGCAGTACTTC; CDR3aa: CSVGSTTYEQYF
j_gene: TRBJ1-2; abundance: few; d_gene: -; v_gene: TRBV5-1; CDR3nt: TGCGCCAGCAGCCTGGAACAGGGAAGCCATGGCTACACCTTC; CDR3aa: CASSLEQGSHGYTF
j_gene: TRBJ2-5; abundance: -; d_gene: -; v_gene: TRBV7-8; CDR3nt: TGTGCCAGCAGCTTACCTAATCTGGGGGCCCAGTACCAAGAGACCCAGTACTTC; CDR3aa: CASSLPNLGAQYQETQYF
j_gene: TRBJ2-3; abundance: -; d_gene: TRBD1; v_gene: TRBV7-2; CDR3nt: TGTGCCAGCAGCAAGGACAGGGTGGGCACAGATACGCAGTATTTT; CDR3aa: CASSKDRVGTDTQYF
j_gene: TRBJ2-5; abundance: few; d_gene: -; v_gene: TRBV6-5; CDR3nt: TGTGCCAGCAGTTTGGCGGGGCCCCCAGAGACCCAGTACTTC; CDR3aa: CASSLAGPPETQYF
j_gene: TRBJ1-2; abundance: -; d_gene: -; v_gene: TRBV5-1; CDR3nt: TGCGCCAGCAGCTTGGCCCACGGCAACTATGGCTACACCTTC; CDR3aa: CASSLAHGNYGYTF
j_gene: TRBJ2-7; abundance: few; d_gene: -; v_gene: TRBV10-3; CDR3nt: TGTGCCATCAGTGAGTCTCGGTTTTTTGACGAGCAGTACTTC; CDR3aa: CAISESRFFDEQYF
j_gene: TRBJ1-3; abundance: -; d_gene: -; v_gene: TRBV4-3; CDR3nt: TGCGCCAGCAGCCAAGAGGGGACTGCCTCTGGAAACACCATATATTTT; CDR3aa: CASSQEGTASGNTIYF
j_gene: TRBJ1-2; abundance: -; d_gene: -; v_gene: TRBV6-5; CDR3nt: TGTGCCAGCAGTTTTCCCCAGGGCTATGGCTACACCTTC; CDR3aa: CASSFPQGYGYTF
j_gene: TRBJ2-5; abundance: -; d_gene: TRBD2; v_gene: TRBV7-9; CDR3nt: TGTGCCAGCAGCGCCTGGACTAGCGAGACCCAGTACTTC; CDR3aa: CASSAWTSETQYF
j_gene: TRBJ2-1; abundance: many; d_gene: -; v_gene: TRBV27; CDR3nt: TGTGCCAGCAGTCCCCGGACAGTGAGGACCAATGAGCAGTTCTTC; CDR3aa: CASSPRTVRTNEQFF
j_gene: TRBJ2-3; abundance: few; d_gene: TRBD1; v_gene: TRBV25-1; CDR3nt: TGTGCCAGCAGCCAGTGGCCGGGGACAGGGAGGCGAGATACGCAGTATTTT; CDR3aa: CASSQWPGTGRRDTQYF
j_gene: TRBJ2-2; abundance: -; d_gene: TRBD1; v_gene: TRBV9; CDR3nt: TGTGCCAGCAGCGTAGCTCCAGGGACAGGGGTCACCGGGGAGCTGTTTTTT; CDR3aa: CASSVAPGTGVTGELFF
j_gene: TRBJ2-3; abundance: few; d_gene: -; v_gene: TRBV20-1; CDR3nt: TGCAGTGCTAGAGATCGCACAGGGAAAAGAGATACGCAGTATTTT; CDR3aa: CSARDRTGKRDTQYF
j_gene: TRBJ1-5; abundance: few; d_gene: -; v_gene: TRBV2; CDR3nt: TGTGCCAGCAGTGGAGGGGGATTCGGCAGTCAGCCCCAGCATTTT; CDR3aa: CASSGGGFGSQPQHF
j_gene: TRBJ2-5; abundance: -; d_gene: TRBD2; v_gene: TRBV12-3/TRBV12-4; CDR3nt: TGTGCCAGCAGTTCGGGACTAGCGGGACAGTACTTC; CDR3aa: CASSSGLAGQYF
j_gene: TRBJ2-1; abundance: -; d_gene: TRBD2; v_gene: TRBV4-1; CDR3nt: TGCGCCAGCAGCAAGGGGAGCGGGGGGGCCAATGAGCAGTTCTTC; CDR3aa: CASSKGSGGANEQFF
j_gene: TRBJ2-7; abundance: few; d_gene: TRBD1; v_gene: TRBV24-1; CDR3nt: TGTGCCACCAGAGGACAGGGCCCCTCCTACGAGCAGTACTTC; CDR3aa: CATRGQGPSYEQYF
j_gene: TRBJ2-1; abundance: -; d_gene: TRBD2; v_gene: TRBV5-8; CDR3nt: TGTGCCAGCAGCTTCCCAAGCGGGGGGGCCTATGAGCAGTTCTTC; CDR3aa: CASSFPSGGAYEQFF
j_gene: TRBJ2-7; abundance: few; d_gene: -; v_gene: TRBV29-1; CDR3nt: TGCAGCGACAGGGTATATCCCTACGAGCAGTACTTC; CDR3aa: CSDRVYPYEQYF
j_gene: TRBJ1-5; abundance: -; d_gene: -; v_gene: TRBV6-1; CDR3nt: TGTGCCAGCATCTGGGCCGGAGATAGCAATCAGCCCCAGCATTTT; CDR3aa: CASIWAGDSNQPQHF
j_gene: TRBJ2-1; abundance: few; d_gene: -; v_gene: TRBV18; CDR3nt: TGTGCCAGCTCCTTACAGGGATCGCTTGGTGAGCAGTTCTTC; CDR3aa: CASSLQGSLGEQFF
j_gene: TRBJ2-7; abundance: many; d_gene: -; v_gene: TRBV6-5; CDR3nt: TGTGCCAGCAGTTACTCGAGCTGGGGGCGCACGTACGAGCAGTACTTC; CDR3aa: CASSYSSWGRTYEQYF
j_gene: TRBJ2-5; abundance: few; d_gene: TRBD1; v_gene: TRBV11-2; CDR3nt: TGTGCCAGCAGCTCGGACAGGGGGGTAGAGACCCAGTACTTC; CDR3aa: CASSSDRGVETQYF
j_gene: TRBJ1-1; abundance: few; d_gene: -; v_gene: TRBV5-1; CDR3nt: TGCGCCAGCAGCTTGGCCGGGTCGAGCAGCACTGAAGCTTTCTTT; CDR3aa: CASSLAGSSSTEAFF
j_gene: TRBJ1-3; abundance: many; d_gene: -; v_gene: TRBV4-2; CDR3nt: TGTGCCAGCAGCCGTACGACAGCTGGAAACACCATATATTTT; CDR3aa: CASSRTTAGNTIYF
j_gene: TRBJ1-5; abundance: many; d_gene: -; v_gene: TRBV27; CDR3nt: TGTGCCAGCAGTTTGGGCAGGGGTCAGCCCCAGCATTTT; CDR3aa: CASSLGRGQPQHF
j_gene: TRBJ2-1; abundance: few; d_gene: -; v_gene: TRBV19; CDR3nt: TGTGCCAGTAGTACCTGGGACTACAATGAGCAGTTCTTC; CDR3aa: CASSTWDYNEQFF
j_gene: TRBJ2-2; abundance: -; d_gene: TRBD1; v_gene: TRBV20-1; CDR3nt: TGCAGTGCTAGAGGTCAGGGGGCTGAGGCCGGGGAGCTGTTTTTT; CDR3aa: CSARGQGAEAGELFF
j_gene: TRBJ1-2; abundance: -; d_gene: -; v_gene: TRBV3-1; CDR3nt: TGTGCCAGCAGCCCCCGGGCCCTCTCTCGGGGCTACACCTTC; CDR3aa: CASSPRALSRGYTF
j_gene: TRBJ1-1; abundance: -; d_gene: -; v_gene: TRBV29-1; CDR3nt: TGCAGCGTTGTCAGGCCCACTGAAGCTTTCTTT; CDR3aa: CSVVRPTEAFF
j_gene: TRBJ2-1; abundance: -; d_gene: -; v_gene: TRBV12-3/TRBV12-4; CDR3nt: TGTGCCAGCAGTTTAGGGGCCCCCCCGGGCAATGAGCAGTTCTTC; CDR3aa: CASSLGAPPGNEQFF
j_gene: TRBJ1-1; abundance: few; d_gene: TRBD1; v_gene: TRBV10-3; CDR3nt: TGTGCCATCAGTGAGGCCCAGGGGGGCACTGAAGCTTTCTTT; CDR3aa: CAISEAQGGTEAFF
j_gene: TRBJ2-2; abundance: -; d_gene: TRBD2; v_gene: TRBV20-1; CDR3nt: TGCAGTGCCACCCCCGAGACTAGCTTGGGGACCGGGGAGCTGTTTTTT; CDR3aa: CSATPETSLGTGELFF
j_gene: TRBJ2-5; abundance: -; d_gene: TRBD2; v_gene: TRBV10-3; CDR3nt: TGTGCCATCAGTGGTGGGACTAGCGGAATCCAAGAGACCCAGTACTTC; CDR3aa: CAISGGTSGIQETQYF
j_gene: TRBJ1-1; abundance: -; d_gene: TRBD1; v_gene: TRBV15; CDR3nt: TGTGCCACCAGCAGACCAGACAGGGAAGGAGGCACTGAAGCTTTCTTT; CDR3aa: CATSRPDREGGTEAFF
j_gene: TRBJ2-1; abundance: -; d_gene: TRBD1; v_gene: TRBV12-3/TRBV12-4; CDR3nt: TGTGCCAGCAGTCGGGGACAGGGGTGGCGGAATGAGCAGTTCTTC; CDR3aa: CASSRGQGWRNEQFF
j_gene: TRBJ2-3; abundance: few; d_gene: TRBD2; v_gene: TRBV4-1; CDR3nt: TGCGCCAGCAGCCGCTCCAGCGGGGTCACAGATACGCAGTATTTT; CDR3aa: CASSRSSGVTDTQYF
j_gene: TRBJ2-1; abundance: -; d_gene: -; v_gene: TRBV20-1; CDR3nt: TGCAGTGCTAGCTTATCCGGTAATGAGCAGTTCTTC; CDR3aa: CSASLSGNEQFF
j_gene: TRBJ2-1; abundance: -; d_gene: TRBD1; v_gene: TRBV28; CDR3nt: TGTGCCAGCAGTCAAACAACGACAGGGATGAGGAATGAGCAGTTCTTC; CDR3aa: CASSQTTTGMRNEQFF
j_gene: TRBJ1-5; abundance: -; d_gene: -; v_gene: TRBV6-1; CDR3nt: TGTGCCAGCAGCCCGGGCAGACTATATAGCAATCAGCCCCAGCATTTT; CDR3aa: CASSPGRLYSNQPQHF
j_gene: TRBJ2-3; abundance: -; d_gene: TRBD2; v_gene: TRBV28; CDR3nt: TGTGCCAGCAGTCCTCCCTTAGGAAGCGGGGGGTCCACAGATACGCAGTATTTT; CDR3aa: CASSPPLGSGGSTDTQYF